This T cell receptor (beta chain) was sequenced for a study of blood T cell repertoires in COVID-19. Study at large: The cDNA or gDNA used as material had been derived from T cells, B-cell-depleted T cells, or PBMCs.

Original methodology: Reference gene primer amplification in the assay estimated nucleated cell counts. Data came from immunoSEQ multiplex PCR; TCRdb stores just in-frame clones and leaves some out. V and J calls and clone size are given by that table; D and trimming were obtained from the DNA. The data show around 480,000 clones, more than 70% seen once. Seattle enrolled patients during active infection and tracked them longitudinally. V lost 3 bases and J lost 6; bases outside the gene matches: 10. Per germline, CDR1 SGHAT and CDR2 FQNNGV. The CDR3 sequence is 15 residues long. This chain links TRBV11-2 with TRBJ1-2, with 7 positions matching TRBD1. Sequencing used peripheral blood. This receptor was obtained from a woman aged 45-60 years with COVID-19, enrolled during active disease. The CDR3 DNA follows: TGTGCCAGCAGCTTTGGATTTAGACAGGGAGATGGCTACACCTTC. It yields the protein CASSFGFRQGDGYTF.